The 26 T cell receptor beta chains listed next were all sequenced from one sample in a study of CD8 T cells in Susac syndrome. With random hexamers, reverse transcription was performed on about 0.45 to 1 ug of RNA. Each CDR3 protein gets one entry after TCRdb re-called the immunoSEQ multiplex PCR reads with MiXCR. The sample carries about 280,000 distinct CDR3 sequences, roughly 84% recorded once. The sample taken for sequencing was CD8+ T cells from PBMCs. These receptors all come from a human donor with multiple sclerosis.

This chain uses TRBV15 with TRBJ1-2; 7 bases are shared with TRBD1. This CDR3 comprises 15 residues. V trimming: 0 bases; J trimming: 3 bases; junction bases outside the gene matches: 4. Germline-derived CDR1 and CDR2 are LNHNV and YYDKDF (reference sequence). The CDR3 DNA reads as TGTGCCACCAGCAGAGAAACGACAGGGTACTATGGCTACACCTTC. Protein product: CATSRETTGYYGYTF.

The gene calls are TRBV4-1 and TRBJ2-7; TRBD2 matches 11 bases. The V gene's germline CDR1 is MGHRA and CDR2 YSYEKL. CDR3 length: 15 amino acids. J gave up 5 bases and V 6 bases, and 9 bases lay outside the gene matches. DNA for the CDR3: TGCGCCAGCAGTTTAGCGGGAGGGCCTCTCGACGAGCAGTACTTC. Its protein is CASSLAGGPLDEQYF.

The chain uses TRBV18 and TRBJ2-1, with 8 bases aligning to TRBD1. Germline-derived CDR1 and CDR2 are KGHSH and LQKENI. Trimming took 6 bases from V and 10 from J; bases not matched to a gene: 5. This CDR3 contains 12 residues. CDR3 loop: CASSSDRAEQFF. The DNA of the CDR3 is TGTGCCAGCTCGTCGGACAGGGCGGAGCAGTTCTTC.

Of note for this clonotype: Here the CDR3 omits its conserved ending phenylalanine or tryptophan, so a read error is the likely source. The chain is built from TRBV11-2 and TRBJ2-4; a weak D match, TRBD2 (7 bases). Trimming stripped 5 bases from V and 1 base from J, with 15 bases between. The CDR3 sequence is 16 residues long. Germline loops: CDR1 SGHAT, CDR2 FQNNGV. CDR3 DNA sequence: TGTGCCAGCAGCCCGGGGGGCTGGGAGGCCAAAAACATTCAGTACCTC. It yields the protein CASSPGGWEAKNIQYL.

This clonotype was detected a few times. The V gene is TRBV7-9, the J gene TRBJ2-7; D remains ambiguous. The CDR3 has 11 amino acids. The germline V and J ends were trimmed by 6 bases and 5 bases, with 8 bases remaining between them. Germline V gives CDR1 SEHNR, CDR2 FQNEAQ (reference sequence). The DNA for the CDR3 is TGTGCCAGCAGTTCCGGTAACGAGCAGTACTTC. This sequence encodes CASSSGNEQYF.

The chain is built from TRBV4-1 and TRBJ2-7; 8 bases match TRBD2. CDR3 length: 17 amino acids. Looked up from germline, CDR1 is MGHRA and CDR2 is YSYEKL. With V trimmed by 4 bases and J by 2 bases, 13 bases remained unmatched. This CDR3 reads CASSRPGGAGAAYEQYF. The CDR3 coding sequence is TGCGCCAGCAGCCGCCCCGGGGGGGCGGGGGCAGCCTACGAGCAGTACTTC.

The CDR3 here is CAISDPNGLAGDEQYF. In DNA, the CDR3 is TGTGCCATCAGTGACCCGAACGGACTAGCGGGAGACGAGCAGTACTTC. This chain connects TRBV10-3 to TRBJ2-7; TRBD2 aligns across 13 bases. Germline assignment: CDR1 ENHRY and CDR2 SYGVKD. Unmatched junction bases numbered 7, after V lost 3 bases and J lost 5 bases. This CDR3 region has 16 residues.

V usage is TRBV5-6 and J usage is TRBJ1-5; 8 nucleotides match TRBD1. The germline V gene has CDR1 SGHDT and CDR2 YYEEEE. The CDR3 has 15 amino acids. Trimming took 3 bases from V and 4 from J; bases not matched to a gene: 6. This chain's CDR3 is CASSSGQGLNQPQHF. For the CDR3, the DNA is TGTGCCAGCAGCTCCGGACAGGGCCTGAATCAGCCCCAGCATTTT.

V gene TRBV27 combines with J gene TRBJ2-3, with D possibly matching TRBD2 (6 bases). The CDR3 has 16 residues. V was trimmed by 5 bases and J by 2 bases, leaving 17 bases between them. Germline V lookup: CDR1 MNHEY, CDR2 SMNVEV (reference sequence). The CDR3 protein is CASSTRDQVHTDTQYF. The CDR3 nucleotides read TGTGCCAGCAGTACGCGGGATCAAGTCCACACAGATACGCAGTATTTT.

This clonotype was counted between two and nine times. The CDR3 is CASSFDSSGIPNYGYTF. The CDR3 DNA follows: TGTGCCAGCAGCTTTGATTCATCAGGGATTCCTAACTATGGCTACACCTTC. This chain joins TRBV5-4 and TRBJ1-2, with D tentatively TRBD1 (5 bases). Germline CDR1 reads SGHNT; CDR2 reads YYREEE (reference sequence). V lost 2 bases and J 0 bases, leaving 17 bases between the germline ends. The CDR3 totals 17 residues.

This clonotype was seen a handful of times. This sequence joins TRBV28 and TRBJ2-3; D may be TRBD1 or TRBD2 (6 bases each). CDR1 MDHEN and CDR2 SYDVKM come from the germline V gene. The CDR3 consists of 16 residues. V shed 4 bases and J shed 10 bases, with 24 bases lying between them. Written as DNA, the CDR3 is TGTGCCAGCAGTTCTAACAGGGCGCCTAGCGCCAATTCGCAGTATTTT. Protein sequence: CASSSNRAPSANSQYF.

The genes are TRBV12-5 and TRBJ1-2; D unclear. The ends were cut back, 6 bases at V and 4 bases at J, with 3 bases in the middle. Germline V gene sequence: CDR1 LGHNT, CDR2 FRNRAP. The CDR3 is 10 amino acids. The CDR3 bases are TGTGCTAGTGGAGGCTATGGCTACACCTTC. Translated, it gives CASGGYGYTF.

This rearrangement joins TRBV12-3 or TRBV12-4 to TRBJ2-2; TRBD2 aligns across 7 bases. The V gene end was trimmed by 5 bases and the J gene end by 6 bases; junction bases not matched to a gene: 9. CDR3 length: 15 residues. The chain's CDR3 is CASSPTSEGAGELFF. The CDR3 DNA is TGTGCCAGCAGTCCCACTAGCGAGGGAGCCGGGGAGCTGTTTTTT.

Concerning this clonotype: The junction departs from germline at one end; a sequencing error may be responsible. This chain links TRBV4-1 with TRBJ2-7; tentatively, D is TRBD2 (6 bases). Germline V gene data show CDR1 as MGHRA and CDR2 as YSYEKL. The CDR3 covers 15 residues. The CDR3 nucleotides are TGTGCCAGCAGCTTTTTGTCCGGGAGCTCCTACGAGCAGTACTTC. Amino acid sequence: CASSFLSGSSYEQYF.

The chain recombines TRBV18 with TRBJ2-2; D not certain. The CDR3 spans 14 residues. CDR1 KGHSH and CDR2 LQKENI come from the germline V gene. V lost 3 bases, J lost 8 bases, and 13 bases lay in between. The CDR3 is CASSPAGSTGELFF. The DNA for the CDR3 is TGTGCCAGCTCACCGGCAGGCTCGACAGGGGAGCTGTTTTTT.

CDR3 sequence: CASSPGTVISTNEKLFF. CDR3 bases: TGTGCCAGCAGCCCGGGGACAGTCATTTCTACTAATGAAAAACTGTTTTTT. This rearrangement joins TRBV5-6 to TRBJ1-4, with 7 bases that match TRBD1. There are 17 residues in the CDR3. Trimming cost V 4 bases and J 2 bases; bases outside gene matches: 11. CDR1 is SGHDT and CDR2 is YYEEEE in the germline V gene. Complete variable domain (other parts from reference TRBV5-6 and TRBJ1-4): DAGVTQSPTHLIKTRGQQVTLRCSPKSGHDTVSWYQQALGQGPQFIFQYYEEEERQRGNFPDRFSGHQFPNYSSELNVNALLLGDSALYLCASSPGTVISTNEKLFFGSGTQLSVL.

The rearrangement joins TRBV7-9 to TRBJ2-3; the match to TRBD1 covers 9 bases. The trim removed 5 bases at V and 2 bases at J, leaving 5 bases unmatched. Germline V gene lookup returns CDR1 SEHNR and CDR2 FQNEAQ (reference sequence). The CDR3 has 15 amino acids. The CDR3 DNA reads as TGTGCCAGCAGCGTAGGACAGGGGAACACAGATACGCAGTATTTT. This codes for CASSVGQGNTDTQYF.

This clonotype has a handful of counts. The CDR3 sequence is CASSFVAASTDTQYF. Here the CDR3 DNA reads TGTGCCAGCAGTTTTGTCGCGGCTAGCACAGATACGCAGTATTTT. The chain has TRBV28 and TRBJ2-3; D gene unclear. The CDR3 consists of 15 residues. Germline V gives CDR1 MDHEN, CDR2 SYDVKM. V was pared by 3 bases and J by 0 bases, with 10 bases between.

The chain carries TRBV27 and TRBJ2-2; D may correspond to TRBD1 or TRBD2 (6 bases each). V gave up 6 bases and J gave up 6 bases, with 11 bases separating them. CDR1 MNHEY and CDR2 SMNVEV come from the germline V gene (reference sequence). The CDR3 loop spans 13 amino acids. The CDR3 loop is CASSQGTAGELFF. The CDR3, as DNA: TGTGCCAGCAGCCAGGGGACTGCCGGGGAGCTGTTTTTT.

CDR3 residues: CASSFGGATYFGEQYF. The CDR3 bases are TGTGCCAGCAGTTTCGGGGGGGCGACCTACTTCGGCGAGCAGTACTTC. The J gene is TRBJ2-7, the V gene TRBV28; 8 nucleotides align to TRBD2. The CDR3 loop spans 16 amino acids. Trimming took 3 bases from V and 6 from J; bases not matched to a gene: 13. The germline V gene has CDR1 MDHEN and CDR2 SYDVKM. Filled out from reference TRBV28 and TRBJ2-7, the complete variable domain reads DVKVTQSSRYLVKRTGEKVFLECVQDMDHENMFWYRQDPGLGLRLIYFSYDVKMKEKGDIPEGYSVSREKKERFSLILESASTNQTSMYLCASSFGGATYFGEQYFGPGTRLTVT.

This clonotype has more than one count but fewer than ten. The chain uses TRBV4-1 and TRBJ2-5, with 7 bases fitting TRBD2. The V gene's germline CDR1 is MGHRA and CDR2 YSYEKL. CDR3 length: 14 amino acids. V shed 0 bases and J 3 bases; nucleotides not matched to a gene: 1. The CDR3 is CASSQEGGEETQYF. Here the CDR3 DNA reads TGCGCCAGCAGCCAAGAGGGAGGGGAAGAGACCCAGTACTTC.

The gene calls are TRBV11-2 and TRBJ2-1; TRBD2 is a possible D gene (6 bases). Germline CDR1 SGHAT, CDR2 FQNNGV. The V end was cut by 3 bases, the J end by 5 bases, with 20 bases between. The CDR3 runs 17 residues. This chain's CDR3 is CASSLVSPGLEDNEQFF. The CDR3, as DNA: TGTGCCAGCAGCTTGGTAAGCCCGGGACTTGAAGACAATGAGCAGTTCTTC. Complete variable domain (other parts from reference TRBV11-2 and TRBJ2-1): EAGVAQSPRYKIIEKRQSVAFWCNPISGHATLYWYQQILGQGPKLLIQFQNNGVVDDSQLPKDRFSAERLKGVDSTLKIQPAKLEDSAVYLCASSLVSPGLEDNEQFFGPGTRLTVL.

V is TRBV28 and J is TRBJ2-3, with 10 bases that match TRBD1. Germline CDR1 and CDR2: MDHEN and SYDVKM. The length of the CDR3 is 15 residues. Losses at the gene ends were 4 bases for V and 2 bases for J; bases not matched to a gene: 3. The CDR3 sequence: CASSWGTGATDTQYF. The CDR3 DNA is TGTGCCAGCAGTTGGGGGACAGGGGCCACAGATACGCAGTATTTT.

The CDR3 DNA reads as TGTGCCAGCAGTTTTAATGGGATCACTGGAAACACCATATATTTT. Translation: CASSFNGITGNTIYF. The chain has TRBV27 and TRBJ1-3; D is undetermined. V was trimmed by 3 bases and J by 2 bases, leaving 11 bases between them. Germline CDR1 MNHEY, CDR2 SMNVEV (reference sequence). The CDR3 sequence is 15 residues long.

The chain joins TRBV2 to TRBJ1-2; D is ambiguous. This CDR3 is built from 12 residues. Looked up from germline, CDR1 is SNHLY and CDR2 is FYNNEI. V lost 11 bases, J lost 0 bases, and 10 bases lay in between. In nucleotides, the CDR3 is TGTGCCGTACAGTTAGCTAACTATGGCTACACCTTC. This encodes CAVQLANYGYTF.

This clonotype was seen once. This chain's CDR3 is CSAPAMGVGQPQHF. The CDR3 DNA sequence: TGCAGTGCTCCTGCGATGGGGGTGGGGCAGCCCCAGCATTTT. The rearrangement links TRBV20-1 to TRBJ1-5, with a possible D match to TRBD1 (5 bases). CDR3 length equals 14 residues. The germline gives CDR1 DFQATT, CDR2 SNEGSKA (reference sequence). V was trimmed by 5 bases and J by 7 bases, leaving 18 bases between them.